This T cell receptor (beta chain) was sequenced in a study of OX40 agonist ivuxolimab in advanced cancers. Study-wide points: In the 0.1-3.0 mg/kg groups, partial responders showed among the lowest expansion. Certain nonresponders additionally had low normalized T-cell clonal expansion. Average numbers of expanded clones were greater in CD8+ T cells than in CD4+. In the expanded peripheral T cells, antigen specificity was never determined.

This table comes from immunoSEQ multiplex PCR, and its TCRdb copy is limited to in-frame clones, with some not included. The sample includes around 65,000 clones, roughly 86% of them seen just once. Comments on this clone: The antigen is unknown.

The CDR3 runs 14 residues. The germline gives CDR1 SGHRS, CDR2 YFSETQ. Trimming left V 8 bases short and J 6 bases short, with 17 bases between. This chain joins TRBV5-1 and TRBJ1-4, with D unclear. Sequencing used CD4+ or CD8+ T cells sorted from blood, obtained in a trial of the OX40 agonist ivuxolimab. This TCR came from an adult with an advanced solid tumor such as melanoma, head and neck, liver or kidney cancer. CDR3 sequence: CASRVGRDHEKLFF. In DNA form, the CDR3 reads TGCGCCAGTCGGGTTGGGCGGGATCATGAAAAACTGTTTTTT.